This TCR beta chain is from a study of blood T cell repertoires in COVID-19. Enrollees, about 18 to 89 years old, lived in 25 or so US areas. Only in-frame clones appear in the TCRdb table, and some are missing; sequencing was by immunoSEQ multiplex PCR. The sample includes around 250,000 clones, around 90% of them seen just once. This CDR3 has 17 amino acids. In germline, CDR1 is SGHRS, CDR2 YFSETQ. Trimming stripped 0 bases from V and 0 bases from J, with 10 bases between. The receptor comes from a human donor in a cohort exposed to, infected with or recovered from COVID-19 (not recorded which). The donor label of this sample is uncertain. The sequencing input was PBMCs or T cells enriched from blood (not recorded which). This chain uses TRBV5-1 with TRBJ2-6; maybe TRBD2 (5 bases). The CDR3 DNA reads TGCGCCAGCAGCTTGGATTATGCGGGCTCTGGGGCCAACGTCCTGACTTTC. This encodes CASSLDYAGSGANVLTF.